The present T cell receptor (beta chain) was sequenced within a study of intratumoral heterogeneity in liver cancer. Germline CDR1 PRHDT, CDR2 FYEKMQ (reference sequence). This CDR3 has 15 amino acids. V was clipped by 5 bases and J by 1 base, with 12 bases between them. Sequencing used immunoSEQ multiplex PCR; TCRdb keeps in-frame clones, though not all of them. The sample lists 20,000 or so clones, roughly 73% occurring once. Sequencing used tumor-adjacent normal tissue, obtained before any cancer treatment. This clonotype was sampled from a woman between 65 and 79 years old with hepatocellular carcinoma. The chain carries TRBV13 and TRBJ2-1; a weak D match, TRBD1 (6 bases). CDR3 loop: CASSPPTGSYNEQFF. As DNA, the CDR3 is TGTGCCAGCAGCCCCCCCACAGGGTCCTACAATGAGCAGTTCTTC.